What follows describes a single T cell receptor beta chain. This clonotype was seen more than once but under ten times. No cognate antigen has been identified for it. Base qualities are not provided; no much larger clone lies one nucleotide away. The germline V gene encodes CDR1 SGHRS and CDR2 YFSETQ. The junction carries 10 bases between V and J, which are trimmed by 0 bases and 5 bases respectively. The CDR3 runs 14 residues from the cysteine to the phenylalanine. Only the CDR3 part of the read is kept: 42 bases, read in frame from the first base. The protocol used for the library was RT-PCR. The sequencer was a NextSeq 550. TCRdb reprocessing: public reads trimmed at Q25 with fastp, clones called with MiXCR, in-frame beta chains kept. Rows matching on CDR3 protein sequence are summarized as one entry with the most common DNA and genes. This sample comprises 400,000 to 450,000 distinct CDR3 sequences, approximately 16% of them detected only once. The ten largest clones add up to 7.2% of the sample.

This sample was taken from a study of patients and donors after allogeneic stem cell transplantation (dated by TCRdb to the early 2020s). In this chain, TRBV5-1 is recombined with TRBJ2-3, with TRBD2 tentatively as D gene (5 bases match). Sequencing was carried out using blood, either unsorted or a sorted T cell fraction (not recorded which). The receptor comes from a human donor who was either an allogeneic HSCT recipient or a stem cell or donor lymphocyte infusion donor (not recorded which). It is not recorded whose cells these are; they may come from a transplant donor. Here is the DNA: TGCGCCAGCAGCTTGGTTGCTAGCCAAGATACGCAGTATTTT. Translated, this is CASSLVASQDTQYF.